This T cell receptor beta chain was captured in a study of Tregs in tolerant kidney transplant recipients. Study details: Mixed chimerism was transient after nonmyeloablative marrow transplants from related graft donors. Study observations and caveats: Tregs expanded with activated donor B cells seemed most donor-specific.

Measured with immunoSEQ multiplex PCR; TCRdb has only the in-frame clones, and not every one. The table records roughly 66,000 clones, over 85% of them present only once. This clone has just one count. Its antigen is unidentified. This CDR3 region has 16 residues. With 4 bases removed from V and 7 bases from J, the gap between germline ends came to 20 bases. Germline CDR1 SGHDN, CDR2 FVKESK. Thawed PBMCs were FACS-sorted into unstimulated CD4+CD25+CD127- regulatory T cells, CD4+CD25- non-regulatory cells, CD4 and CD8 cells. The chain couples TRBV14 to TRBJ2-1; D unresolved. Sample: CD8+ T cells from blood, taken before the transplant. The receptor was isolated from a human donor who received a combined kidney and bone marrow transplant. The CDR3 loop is CASSPLINGLENEQFF. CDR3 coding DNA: TGTGCCAGCAGCCCCCTAATCAACGGTCTCGAGAATGAGCAGTTCTTC.